This T cell receptor (beta chain) is from a study of Graves' ophthalmopathy and Graves' hyperthyroidism. The germline V gene encodes CDR1 LGHDT and CDR2 YNNKEL (reference sequence). V was pared by 9 bases and J by 5 bases, with 10 bases between. The CDR3 totals 11 residues. TCR beta CDR3 amplification used RNA transcripts. First-round RT-PCR employed HTBI primers, with a second-round multiplex PCR after it. A single record per CDR3 protein comes from TCRdb applying MiXCR to the multiplex PCR reads. The sample holds almost 400,000 distinct CDR3 sequences, approximately 20% seen once. Ophthalmopathy in the donors was of moderate-to-severe activity, with CAS ≥3, NOSPECS ≥4 and duration under 3 months. It was from 9.5 to 10 ml of fresh peripheral blood that the PBMCs came. In its sample, this clonotype was seen many times. Its cognate antigen is unknown. Study-level findings and limits: Progression of ophthalmopathy was predicted by the model with roughly 65% sensitivity and around 72% specificity. Most expanded clonotypes from thyroid (those above 0.001 frequency) were also found in blood.

The sequenced sample consisted of peripheral blood. The V and J genes are TRBV3-1 and TRBJ1-1, with TRBD1 as a possible D gene (5 bases). This receptor was taken from a woman under 30 with Graves' ophthalmopathy. CDR3 nucleotides: TGTGCCAGTACGGGGGAAACTGAAGCTTTCTTT. It codes for CASTGETEAFF.